The 11 T cell receptor beta chains in this list originate from one sample, sequenced in a study of cytomegalovirus exposure and HLA in healthy donors. Primers: 60 Vbeta forward and 13 Jbeta reverse. The assay was immunoSEQ multiplex PCR, and TCRdb's table has in-frame clones only and misses some. The table lists 70,000 to 90,000 clones, around 83% of them singletons, with about 19% in the top ten. The sequencing input was PBMCs. All receptors come from a man aged 70 or older in good health and CMV-seropositive.

This clone appeared a single time. V usage is TRBV6-1 and J usage is TRBJ2-3, with 9 bases matching TRBD2. The trim removed 2 bases at V and 8 bases at J, leaving 11 bases unmatched. The CDR3 is 16 amino acids. Germline CDR1 reads MNHNS; CDR2 reads SASEGT. CDR3 sequence (DNA): TGTGCCAGCAGTGAATCCCCTGCGGGAGGGCCGGGTACGCAGTATTTT. This encodes CASSESPAGGPGTQYF.

The J gene is TRBJ1-2, the V gene TRBV28; possibly TRBD1 for D (5 bases). The CDR3 length is 15 residues. The V gene's germline CDR1 is MDHEN and CDR2 SYDVKM. V lost 5 bases to trimming and J lost 4 bases, with 17 bases between them. CDR3 region: CASSRDSGSPYGYTF. The CDR3 DNA is TGTGCCAGCAGTCGGGACTCAGGGAGTCCCTATGGCTACACCTTC.

This clone was counted a single time. The chain links TRBV7-8 to TRBJ2-7; tentatively, D is TRBD1 (5 bases). The CDR3 contains 14 residues. Germline CDR1 and CDR2: SGHVS and FQNEAQ. The V and J ends lost 5 bases and 4 bases respectively, with 15 bases between them. The CDR3 DNA reads as TGTGCCAGCAGCACCCACGTCGACAGATACGAGCAGTACTTC. The encoded protein is CASSTHVDRYEQYF. Full variable domain (rest looked up from reference TRBV7-8 and TRBJ2-7): GAGVSQSPRYKVAKRGQDVALRCDPISGHVSLFWYQQALGQGPEFLTYFQNEAQLDKSGLPSDRFFAERPEGSVSTLKIQRTQQEDSAVYLCASSTHVDRYEQYFGPGTRLTVT.

The J gene is TRBJ2-3, the V gene TRBV6-5; D ambiguous. Trimming took 6 bases from V and 0 from J, leaving 10 bases between them. The CDR3 is made up of 14 amino acids. Looked up from germline, CDR1 is MNHEY and CDR2 is SVGAGI. The CDR3 DNA reads TGTGCCAGCAGCCTTCGTCCCAGCACAGATACGCAGTATTTT. As protein: CASSLRPSTDTQYF.

The rearrangement links TRBV28 to TRBJ1-2; D gene ambiguous. Trimming pared 6 bases from V and 5 bases from J, leaving 22 bases between. Germline V gene data show CDR1 as MDHEN and CDR2 as SYDVKM. The CDR3 contains 16 residues. CDR3 sequence reads: CASSLGVGPMSYGYTF. The CDR3 bases are TGTGCCAGCAGCCTCGGGGTAGGGCCCATGAGTTATGGCTACACCTTC.

This clone has only a few counts. The chain links TRBV6-1 to TRBJ1-1; maybe TRBD1 (6 bases). V was clipped by 8 bases and J by 1 base, with 11 bases between them. CDR3 length equals 13 residues. Germline V gene data show CDR1 as MNHNS and CDR2 as SASEGT. This chain's CDR3 is CASHRTENTEAFF. The CDR3 nucleotides are TGTGCCAGCCACAGGACAGAGAACACTGAAGCTTTCTTT.

The rearrangement links TRBV28 to TRBJ2-3; 9 bases align to TRBD2. Per the germline V gene, CDR1 is MDHEN and CDR2 is SYDVKM. The CDR3 length is 16 residues. V lost 3 bases to trimming and J lost 3 bases; unmatched junction nucleotides: 7. CDR3 region: CASSFLGTSRTDTQYF. CDR3 DNA sequence: TGTGCCAGCAGTTTCCTCGGGACTAGCAGGACAGATACGCAGTATTTT. Together with reference TRBV28 and TRBJ2-3, the CDR3 gives the full variable domain: DVKVTQSSRYLVKRTGEKVFLECVQDMDHENMFWYRQDPGLGLRLIYFSYDVKMKEKGDIPEGYSVSREKKERFSLILESASTNQTSMYLCASSFLGTSRTDTQYFGPGTRLTVL.

This clone showed up just once. The chain recombines TRBV7-6 with TRBJ2-7, with D tentatively TRBD2 (6 bases). The CDR3 totals 14 residues. Trimming cost V 1 base and J 2 bases, with 9 bases left between them. Germline CDR1 SGHVS, CDR2 FNYEAQ. The CDR3 is CASSLVGEAYEQYF. CDR3 nucleotides: TGTGCCAGCAGCTTAGTTGGGGAGGCCTACGAGCAGTACTTC.

This rearrangement joins TRBV9 to TRBJ2-7; 7 nucleotides line up with TRBD2. Germline trimming cut 1 base from V and 3 bases from J; bases unmatched to any gene: 4. The CDR3 contains 14 residues. Germline lookup yields CDR1 SGDLS and CDR2 YYNGEE. CDR3 DNA: TGTGCCAGCAGCGTATCCGGGGAGGGCTACGAGCAGTACTTC. Translating it yields CASSVSGEGYEQYF.

The chain has TRBV2 and TRBJ2-5; 15 nucleotides match TRBD2. Germline CDR1 and CDR2: SNHLY and FYNNEI. J gave up 3 bases and V 7 bases, and 6 bases lay outside the gene matches. This CDR3 contains 16 residues. CDR3 protein: CASMHGTSGRKETQYF. CDR3 coding DNA: TGTGCCAGCATGCACGGGACTAGCGGGAGGAAAGAGACCCAGTACTTC.

The chain links TRBV5-1 to TRBJ2-3, with a weak D call TRBD2 (6 bases). V lost 0 bases to trimming and J lost 6 bases, with 11 bases between them. The CDR3 is made up of 14 amino acids. Germline values: CDR1 SGHRS, CDR2 YFSETQ. CDR3 bases: TGCGCCAGCAGCTTGGGAGGGGCGGGGGATACGCAGTATTTT. It encodes CASSLGGAGDTQYF.